The present T cell receptor beta chain was sequenced within a study of shared clonotypes between healthy human individuals (TCRdb year 2020). At the level of the whole study: Two women and three men aged 18 to 49 years were included in the cohort. Per donor, three plates each were used for CD4 naive and CD4 memory, two for CD8 naive, and one for CD8 memory. To estimate repertoire size and how much clonotypes are shared between individuals, the study performed deep sequencing of blood TCR repertoires from a few healthy adults. Libraries were prepared and TCR repertoires were sequenced by different laboratories using diverse techniques, in order to increase sequencing depth and limit assay-specific biases. Each donor's leukapheresis produced roughly between roughly 0.85 and 10 billion PBMCs. Here is what the overall study found, with its caveats: Pairwise subsampling led to the expectation that sequencing depth would affect the degree of clonotype sharing among donors. When a handful of donors were compared, the shared fraction of clonotypes was around 5% for naive CD4, 3% to 4% for naive CD8, 2.3% for memory CD4, and about 0.36% for memory CD8. The genetic and exposure-history diversity represented was limited by the small number of donors. Larger estimated clonotype richness was generally found for naive subsets than for memory subsets. Rarefaction of sorted-subset datasets indicated incomplete sequencing despite the large sequencing depth. Higher generation probabilities were observed for clonotypes shared by all four sorted-subset donors than for non-shared clonotypes. Sampling was restricted to blood, and TCR repertoires in tissues likely differ from the TCR repertoires found in blood.

TCR CDR3 regions were amplified from genomic DNA by multiplex PCR using the deep immunoSEQ assay. Extracted genomic DNA from each cell subset was distributed evenly across all wells of several immunoSEQ 96-well plates, and each plate was treated as a replicate. For sorted subsets, approximately 210 ng of genomic DNA, equivalent to 25,000 to 35,000 T cell genomes, went into each replicate PCR. Purified libraries were quantified with a Qubit 3.0 fluorometer, sized on a Bioanalyzer 2100, and re-quantified with the KAPA Library Quantification kit. Every immunoSEQ 96-well plate was sequenced on a separate single-read 150-cycle Illumina NextSeq 550 flow cell. In the source study's methods: Because the immunoSEQ output held only junctional sequences and lacked quality scores, the filtering could not match the filtering applied to full-length reads. To assign V/J genes and CDR3, sequences were annotated against IMGT germline references using PyIR, a Python wrapper for IgBLAST v1.9. Reads were removed for weak V/J assignments (E-value above 1e-6), missing CDR3, stop codons, out-of-frame junctions, or ambiguous translated residues. V3J clonotypes were defined by identical inferred V gene, J gene, and CDR3 amino acid sequence. Percentage overlap between repertoires was computed as shared unique clonotypes divided by the size of the smaller repertoire. Repertoire richness was assessed with RTK rarefaction, the Chao1 estimator, and Recon v2.1 estimates of unobserved clonotypes. For all TCRbeta clonotypes obtained by the gDNA method from four donors, generation probabilities were computed with OLGA. TCRdb re-hosts the immuneACCESS table, in-frame sequences only. Its copies lack some clones; in the studies checked, an unresolved V gene accounts for under half of them, and the cause for the rest is not known. Clone size and the V and J calls come from that table; the DNA yielded D and trimming. Within this sample are approximately 100,000 clones, with about 68% of them counted one time only. The ten largest make up about 48% of the sample.

Relative to germline, V is 4 bases shorter and J is 0 bases shorter, with 4 bases between their ends. In the germline V gene, CDR1 corresponds to MNHEY and CDR2 to SVGAGI. The CDR3 sequence holds 12 residues, the cysteine and phenylalanine included. CDR3 DNA is the only sequence kept; it has 36 bases, read in frame from the first base. Healthy HIV-negative adults with no recently reported acute infections or vaccinations were included as donors. Every donor was a Caucasian adult living in Nashville, Tennessee, USA. The CD8 memory samples were a combination of magnetically selected CD45RO+ cells and CCR7-negative CD45RA+ effector memory (TemRA) cells. Blood was obtained by leukapheresis, after which PBMCs were separated by Ficoll-Histopaque density gradient centrifugation and cryopreserved in liquid nitrogen vapor phase. Purity and quantity of every magnetically sorted T cell population were checked by analytical flow cytometry. Genomic DNA was isolated from each sorted fraction and quantified by UV absorbance on a Nanodrop 2000c.

This clone was counted at least ten times. This clone's antigen is unknown. No base qualities exist here, and no much larger clone lies one base off it. The clonotype was recovered from a man aged 25 to 40 in good health. The sequence links TRBV6-5 to TRBJ2-7; the D gene is unclear. The sequencing input was memory CD8+ T cells sorted from blood. The sample's cell subset or site label, decoded: CD45RO+ cells pooled with CCR7-negative TemRA cells. In nucleotide form, the sequence is TGTGCCAGCAGTTTCGTCTCCTACGAGCAGTACTTC. Translated, it reads CASSFVSYEQYF.